This T cell receptor beta chain comes out of a study of blood T cells in healthy people across ages. This clonotype has just a few counts. Its antigen is unidentified. Whole-study results and caveats: Across the age range, TCR beta diversity per million T cells fell in a roughly linear way.

Combining a sample-barcoded 5' primer with a J-beta primer mix, a second PCR ran for about 7 to 11 cycles. A template-switch adaptor that had 12 random nucleotides put a tag on each cDNA molecule. TCRdb ran MiXCR on the 5' RACE reads and lists one entry per CDR3 protein. Among over 950,000 distinct CDR3 sequences, approximately 38% were seen once, and the ten largest hold roughly 14%. Each individual donor underwent a draw of about 11 milliliters of peripheral blood. The material sequenced was blood. This receptor was identified in a man between 18 and 35 years old in good health.

The DNA for the CDR3 is TGTGCCATCATGGAGGTGGCAGGGGGCAACAATGAGCAGTTCTTC. Translation: CAIMEVAGGNNEQFF. J is TRBJ2-1 and V is TRBV10-3, with TRBD1 matching 8 bases. The CDR3 spans 15 residues. Trimming took 7 bases from V and 5 from J; bases not matched to a gene: 10. The germline gives CDR1 ENHRY, CDR2 SYGVKD.